The rows below give T cell receptor beta chains drawn from one sample of a study of control samples from healthy donors and cancer patients. Here immunoSEQ multiplex PCR was the method, and the copy in TCRdb shows in-frame clones only, minus some. Among 48,000 or so clones listed, roughly 93% were seen once. Sequenced material: PBMCs. The receptors shown here come from a woman aged 45-65 years with head and neck cancer. Both conserved end residues are part of each CDR3. The order of the fields is clone size, D gene, CDR3 length, V gene, J gene, CDR3 protein, CDR3 DNA. A D gene is named only where the DNA matches it firmly. For some rows the clone size is stated as once, few or many, or as a class when expanded; others skip it.

clone_size: .; d_call: .; cdr3_length: 14; v_call: TRBV2; j_call: TRBJ2-7; cdr3_aa: CASSEETALGEQYF; cdr3_nt: TGTGCCAGCAGTGAAGAGACAGCCCTCGGGGAGCAGTACTTC
clone_size: .; d_call: .; cdr3_length: 11; v_call: TRBV6-5; j_call: TRBJ2-7; cdr3_aa: CASSKGYEQYF; cdr3_nt: TGTGCCAGCAGTAAGGGTTACGAGCAGTACTTC
clone_size: .; d_call: TRBD1; cdr3_length: 14; v_call: TRBV30; j_call: TRBJ1-2; cdr3_aa: CAWSPPTGAYGYTF; cdr3_nt: TGTGCCTGGTCCCCCCCCACAGGGGCCTATGGCTACACCTTC
clone_size: .; d_call: .; cdr3_length: 16; v_call: TRBV28; j_call: TRBJ2-5; cdr3_aa: CASSSRTGGGPETQYF; cdr3_nt: TGTGCCAGCAGTAGCCGGACGGGTGGAGGACCAGAGACCCAGTACTTC
clone_size: .; d_call: TRBD1; cdr3_length: 16; v_call: TRBV7-2; j_call: TRBJ1-2; cdr3_aa: CASSLDEARGNYGYTF; cdr3_nt: TGTGCCAGCAGCTTAGATGAGGCCAGGGGGAACTATGGCTACACCTTC
clone_size: .; d_call: .; cdr3_length: 13; v_call: TRBV29-1; j_call: TRBJ2-1; cdr3_aa: CSVVPDYPNEQFF; cdr3_nt: TGCAGCGTTGTTCCGGACTACCCCAATGAGCAGTTCTTC
clone_size: .; d_call: .; cdr3_length: 14; v_call: TRBV27; j_call: TRBJ2-1; cdr3_aa: CASSLRGRTGEQFF; cdr3_nt: TGTGCCAGCAGTTTACGAGGCAGGACCGGTGAGCAGTTCTTC
clone_size: .; d_call: TRBD2; cdr3_length: 14; v_call: TRBV2; j_call: TRBJ2-3; cdr3_aa: CASRLAGGRDTQYF; cdr3_nt: TGTGCCAGCAGACTAGCGGGGGGGCGAGATACGCAGTATTTT
clone_size: .; d_call: .; cdr3_length: 12; v_call: TRBV12-3/TRBV12-4; j_call: TRBJ2-5; cdr3_aa: CASSRQLETQYF; cdr3_nt: TGTGCCAGCAGTCGTCAACTAGAGACCCAGTACTTC
clone_size: .; d_call: .; cdr3_length: 12; v_call: TRBV13; j_call: TRBJ2-7; cdr3_aa: CASSSPGDEQYF; cdr3_nt: TGTGCCAGCAGCTCTCCCGGCGACGAGCAGTACTTC
clone_size: .; d_call: .; cdr3_length: 18; v_call: TRBV12-2; j_call: TRBJ2-1; cdr3_aa: CASRSGGVRTSGGNEQFF; cdr3_nt: TGTGCAAGTCGCTCAGGGGGAGTAAGGACTAGCGGGGGCAATGAGCAGTTCTTC
clone_size: .; d_call: .; cdr3_length: 17; v_call: TRBV13; j_call: TRBJ1-2; cdr3_aa: CASSPMDRIYLNYGYTF; cdr3_nt: TGTGCCAGCAGCCCTATGGACAGAATCTATCTCAACTATGGCTACACCTTC
clone_size: .; d_call: TRBD2; cdr3_length: 15; v_call: TRBV7-9; j_call: TRBJ2-3; cdr3_aa: CASTFRGGLSDTQYF; cdr3_nt: TGTGCCAGCACCTTCCGGGGGGGCCTCTCAGATACGCAGTATTTT
clone_size: .; d_call: .; cdr3_length: 15; v_call: TRBV7-2; j_call: TRBJ2-7; cdr3_aa: CASSSIGRASYEQYF; cdr3_nt: TGTGCCAGCAGCTCCATAGGACGGGCTTCCTACGAGCAGTACTTC
clone_size: .; d_call: .; cdr3_length: 14; v_call: TRBV9; j_call: TRBJ1-4; cdr3_aa: CASSVGGYEEKLFF; cdr3_nt: TGTGCCAGCAGCGTAGGAGGGTACGAGGAAAAACTGTTTTTT
clone_size: .; d_call: .; cdr3_length: 12; v_call: TRBV12-3/TRBV12-4; j_call: TRBJ1-1; cdr3_aa: CASTRNPDGAFF; cdr3_nt: TGTGCCAGCACCCGAAACCCCGATGGGGCTTTCTTT
clone_size: .; d_call: .; cdr3_length: 14; v_call: TRBV5-1; j_call: TRBJ1-1; cdr3_aa: CASSSRTANTEAFF; cdr3_nt: TGCGCCAGCAGCTCCAGGACAGCGAACACTGAAGCTTTCTTT
clone_size: .; d_call: .; cdr3_length: 14; v_call: TRBV27; j_call: TRBJ2-1; cdr3_aa: CASSFRRRDNEQFF; cdr3_nt: TGTGCCAGCAGTTTTAGAAGACGAGACAATGAGCAGTTCTTC
clone_size: .; d_call: .; cdr3_length: 13; v_call: TRBV12-5; j_call: TRBJ2-2; cdr3_aa: CASGRTEAGELFF; cdr3_nt: TGTGCTAGTGGTCGGACCGAAGCCGGGGAGCTGTTTTTT
clone_size: .; d_call: TRBD1; cdr3_length: 16; v_call: TRBV25-1; j_call: TRBJ2-5; cdr3_aa: CASSVPGQGAWETQYF; cdr3_nt: TGTGCCAGCAGTGTTCCGGGACAGGGGGCCTGGGAGACCCAGTACTTC
clone_size: .; d_call: .; cdr3_length: 13; v_call: TRBV6-1; j_call: TRBJ1-5; cdr3_aa: CASSEAGNQPQHF; cdr3_nt: TGTGCCAGCAGTGAAGCAGGGAATCAGCCCCAGCATTTT
clone_size: once; d_call: TRBD2; cdr3_length: 15; v_call: TRBV7-2; j_call: TRBJ2-3; cdr3_aa: CASSSGLAGRNTQYF; cdr3_nt: TGTGCCAGCAGCAGCGGACTAGCGGGAAGGAATACGCAGTATTTT
clone_size: .; d_call: TRBD2; cdr3_length: 15; v_call: TRBV4-1; j_call: TRBJ2-7; cdr3_aa: CASSIAGGLAGEQYF; cdr3_nt: TGCGCCAGCAGCATCGCGGGGGGACTCGCGGGGGAGCAGTACTTC
clone_size: once; d_call: TRBD2; cdr3_length: 16; v_call: TRBV6-1; j_call: TRBJ2-3; cdr3_aa: CASSEASGGATDTQYF; cdr3_nt: TGTGCCAGCAGTGAAGCTAGCGGGGGGGCCACAGATACGCAGTATTTT
clone_size: few; d_call: .; cdr3_length: 13; v_call: TRBV2; j_call: TRBJ1-5; cdr3_aa: CASSLQGDQPQHF; cdr3_nt: TGTGCCAGCAGCTTACAAGGAGATCAGCCCCAGCATTTT
clone_size: .; d_call: .; cdr3_length: 17; v_call: TRBV30; j_call: TRBJ2-1; cdr3_aa: CAWSVTRGLTSYNEQFF; cdr3_nt: TGTGCCTGGAGTGTAACCCGAGGCCTTACTTCCTACAATGAGCAGTTCTTC
clone_size: .; d_call: .; cdr3_length: 14; v_call: TRBV6-5; j_call: TRBJ1-5; cdr3_aa: CASLPAYSNQPQHF; cdr3_nt: TGTGCCAGTCTCCCAGCCTATAGCAATCAGCCCCAGCATTTT
clone_size: .; d_call: .; cdr3_length: 14; v_call: TRBV28; j_call: TRBJ1-5; cdr3_aa: CASSSPLAYQPQHF; cdr3_nt: TGTGCCAGCAGTTCCCCCCTCGCTTACCAGCCCCAGCATTTT
clone_size: .; d_call: .; cdr3_length: 15; v_call: TRBV5-8; j_call: TRBJ2-3; cdr3_aa: CASSLASLRTDTQYF; cdr3_nt: TGTGCCAGCAGCTTGGCATCCCTTCGCACAGATACGCAGTATTTT
clone_size: .; d_call: TRBD2; cdr3_length: 16; v_call: TRBV7-3; j_call: TRBJ2-1; cdr3_aa: CASRPTSGRFYNEQFF; cdr3_nt: TGTGCCAGCAGGCCGACTAGCGGGAGGTTCTACAATGAGCAGTTCTTC
clone_size: few; d_call: TRBD1; cdr3_length: 17; v_call: TRBV7-9; j_call: TRBJ1-1; cdr3_aa: CASSHGQGLYLSAEAFF; cdr3_nt: TGTGCCAGCAGCCACGGACAGGGGTTATATTTAAGCGCTGAAGCTTTCTTT
clone_size: .; d_call: .; cdr3_length: 12; v_call: TRBV5-6; j_call: TRBJ2-5; cdr3_aa: CASSLVQETQYF; cdr3_nt: TGTGCCAGCAGCTTGGTTCAAGAGACCCAGTACTTC
clone_size: .; d_call: TRBD1; cdr3_length: 15; v_call: TRBV30; j_call: TRBJ1-6; cdr3_aa: CAWSLWGQGDSPLHF; cdr3_nt: TGTGCCTGGAGTCTATGGGGACAGGGAGATTCACCCCTCCACTTT
clone_size: .; d_call: .; cdr3_length: 14; v_call: TRBV19; j_call: TRBJ1-3; cdr3_aa: CASMQISSGNTIYF; cdr3_nt: TGTGCCAGTATGCAGATTAGCTCTGGAAACACCATATATTTT
clone_size: .; d_call: .; cdr3_length: 15; v_call: TRBV19; j_call: TRBJ1-4; cdr3_aa: CASTLSGVANEKLFF; cdr3_nt: TGTGCCAGTACCCTATCGGGGGTGGCTAATGAAAAACTGTTTTTT
clone_size: .; d_call: TRBD1; cdr3_length: 14; v_call: TRBV5-5; j_call: TRBJ2-7; cdr3_aa: CASSLGQGIYEQYF; cdr3_nt: TGTGCCAGCAGCCTGGGACAGGGCATCTACGAGCAGTACTTC
clone_size: once; d_call: .; cdr3_length: 12; v_call: TRBV7-9; j_call: TRBJ2-2; cdr3_aa: CASSSNTGELFF; cdr3_nt: TGTGCCAGCAGCTCGAACACCGGGGAGCTGTTTTTT
clone_size: .; d_call: TRBD2; cdr3_length: 18; v_call: TRBV24-1; j_call: TRBJ2-3; cdr3_aa: CATSDLPGTSGSTDTQYF; cdr3_nt: TGTGCCACCAGTGATTTGCCCGGGACTAGCGGGAGCACAGATACGCAGTATTTT
clone_size: .; d_call: .; cdr3_length: 15; v_call: TRBV19; j_call: TRBJ1-2; cdr3_aa: CASSIGPNSNYGYTF; cdr3_nt: TGTGCCAGTAGTATAGGACCGAATTCTAACTATGGCTACACCTTC
clone_size: .; d_call: .; cdr3_length: 13; v_call: TRBV2; j_call: TRBJ1-1; cdr3_aa: CASSETGNTEAFF; cdr3_nt: TGTGCCAGCAGTGAAACAGGGAACACTGAAGCTTTCTTT
clone_size: .; d_call: .; cdr3_length: 17; v_call: TRBV5-6; j_call: TRBJ2-7; cdr3_aa: CASSYRIGGRGSYEQYF; cdr3_nt: TGTGCCAGCAGCTATAGGATAGGGGGGAGAGGGTCCTACGAGCAGTACTTC
clone_size: .; d_call: .; cdr3_length: 14; v_call: TRBV21-1; j_call: TRBJ2-7; cdr3_aa: CASSTCGPSYEQYF; cdr3_nt: TGTGCCAGCAGCACCTGTGGGCCGTCCTACGAGCAGTACTTC
clone_size: .; d_call: TRBD2; cdr3_length: 17; v_call: TRBV7-9; j_call: TRBJ2-3; cdr3_aa: CASSLGASGGAADTQYF; cdr3_nt: TGTGCCAGCAGCTTAGGAGCTAGCGGGGGGGCGGCAGATACGCAGTATTTT
clone_size: .; d_call: TRBD1; cdr3_length: 16; v_call: TRBV5-6; j_call: TRBJ2-5; cdr3_aa: CASSLRGQAPLGAQYF; cdr3_nt: TGTGCCAGCAGCTTGCGCGGACAGGCCCCGCTCGGGGCCCAGTACTTC
clone_size: .; d_call: .; cdr3_length: 12; v_call: TRBV7-8; j_call: TRBJ2-7; cdr3_aa: CASSLFFSEQYF; cdr3_nt: TGTGCCAGCAGCTTATTCTTCTCCGAGCAGTACTTC
clone_size: .; d_call: TRBD1; cdr3_length: 13; v_call: TRBV28; j_call: TRBJ2-7; cdr3_aa: CASTIGQGYEQYF; cdr3_nt: TGTGCCAGCACCATAGGACAGGGCTACGAGCAGTACTTC
clone_size: .; d_call: .; cdr3_length: 13; v_call: TRBV5-1; j_call: TRBJ1-4; cdr3_aa: CASSPAPNEKLFF; cdr3_nt: TGCGCCAGCAGCCCGGCCCCTAATGAAAAACTGTTTTTT
clone_size: .; d_call: .; cdr3_length: 14; v_call: TRBV6-2/TRBV6-3; j_call: TRBJ1-2; cdr3_aa: CASSYSWGAYGYTF; cdr3_nt: TGTGCCAGCAGTTACTCTTGGGGAGCCTATGGCTACACCTTC
clone_size: .; d_call: .; cdr3_length: 15; v_call: TRBV15; j_call: TRBJ2-7; cdr3_aa: CATSRPRPRSYEQYF; cdr3_nt: TGTGCCACCAGCCGGCCCCGTCCTCGCTCCTACGAGCAGTACTTC
clone_size: .; d_call: .; cdr3_length: 14; v_call: TRBV9; j_call: TRBJ1-2; cdr3_aa: CASSVDSEVEGYTF; cdr3_nt: TGTGCCAGCAGCGTAGACTCGGAGGTGGAAGGCTACACCTTC
clone_size: .; d_call: TRBD1; cdr3_length: 13; v_call: TRBV30; j_call: TRBJ1-5; cdr3_aa: CAWSRQGAQPQHF; cdr3_nt: TGTGCCTGGAGTAGGCAGGGGGCCCAGCCCCAGCATTTT
clone_size: .; d_call: .; cdr3_length: 15; v_call: TRBV2; j_call: TRBJ2-7; cdr3_aa: CASSERDSLSYEQYF; cdr3_nt: TGTGCCAGCAGTGAGCGGGACTCCCTCTCCTACGAGCAGTACTTC
clone_size: .; d_call: .; cdr3_length: 11; v_call: TRBV15; j_call: TRBJ1-1; cdr3_aa: CATSRGSSAFF; cdr3_nt: TGTGCCACCAGCAGGGGGAGTTCTGCTTTCTTT
clone_size: .; d_call: .; cdr3_length: 13; v_call: TRBV19; j_call: TRBJ2-1; cdr3_aa: CASSRQYRYEQFF; cdr3_nt: TGTGCCAGTAGTAGACAGTATAGGTATGAGCAGTTCTTC
clone_size: .; d_call: TRBD1; cdr3_length: 17; v_call: TRBV7-2; j_call: TRBJ2-7; cdr3_aa: CASSRAATGTGDHEQYF; cdr3_nt: TGTGCCAGCAGCCGGGCTGCTACCGGGACAGGGGATCACGAGCAGTACTTC